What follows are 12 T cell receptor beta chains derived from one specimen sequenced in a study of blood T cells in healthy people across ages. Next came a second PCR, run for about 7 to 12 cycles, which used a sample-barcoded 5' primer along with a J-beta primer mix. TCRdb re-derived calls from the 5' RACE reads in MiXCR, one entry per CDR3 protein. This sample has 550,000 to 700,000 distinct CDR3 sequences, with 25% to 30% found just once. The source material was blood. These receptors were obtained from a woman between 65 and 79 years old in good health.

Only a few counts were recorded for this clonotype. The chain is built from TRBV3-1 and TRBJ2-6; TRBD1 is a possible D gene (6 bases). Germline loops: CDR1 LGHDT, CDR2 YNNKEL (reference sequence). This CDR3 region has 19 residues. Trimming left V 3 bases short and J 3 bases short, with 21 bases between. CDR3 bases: TGTGCCAGCAGCCATATTAGGGGCAGGGGATCAAGTGGGGCCAACGTCCTGACTTTC. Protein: CASSHIRGRGSSGANVLTF.

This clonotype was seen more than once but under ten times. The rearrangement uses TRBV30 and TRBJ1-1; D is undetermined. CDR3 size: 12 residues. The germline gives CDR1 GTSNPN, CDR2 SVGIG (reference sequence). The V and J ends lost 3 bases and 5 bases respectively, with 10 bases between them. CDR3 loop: CAWSVERTEAFF. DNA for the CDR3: TGTGCCTGGAGCGTTGAGAGAACTGAAGCTTTCTTT.

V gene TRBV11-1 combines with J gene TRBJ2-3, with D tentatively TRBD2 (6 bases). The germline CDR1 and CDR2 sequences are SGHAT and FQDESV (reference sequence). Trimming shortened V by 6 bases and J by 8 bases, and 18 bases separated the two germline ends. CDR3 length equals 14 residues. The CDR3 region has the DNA TGTGCCAGCAGGGTAATGGGCGGGGTAGGTACGCAGTATTTT. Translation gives CASRVMGGVGTQYF.

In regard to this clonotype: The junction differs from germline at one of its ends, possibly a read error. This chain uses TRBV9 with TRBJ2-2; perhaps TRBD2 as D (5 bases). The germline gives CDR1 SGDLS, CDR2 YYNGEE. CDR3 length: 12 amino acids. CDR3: CASSIRTGELSF. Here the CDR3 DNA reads TGTGCCAGCAGCATCCGCACCGGGGAGCTGTCTTTT.

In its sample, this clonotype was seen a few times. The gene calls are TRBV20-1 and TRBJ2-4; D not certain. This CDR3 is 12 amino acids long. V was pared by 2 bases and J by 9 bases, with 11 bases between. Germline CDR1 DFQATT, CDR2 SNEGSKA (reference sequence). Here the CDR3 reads CSARIQVGIQYF. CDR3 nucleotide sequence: TGCAGTGCTAGAATTCAGGTCGGCATTCAGTACTTC.

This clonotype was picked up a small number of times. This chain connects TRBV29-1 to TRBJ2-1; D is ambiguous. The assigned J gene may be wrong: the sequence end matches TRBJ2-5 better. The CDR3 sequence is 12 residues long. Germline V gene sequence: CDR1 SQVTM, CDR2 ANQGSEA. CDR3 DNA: TGCAGCGTTTTGTCAGGATTGGAGACCCAGTACTTC. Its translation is CSVLSGLETQYF.

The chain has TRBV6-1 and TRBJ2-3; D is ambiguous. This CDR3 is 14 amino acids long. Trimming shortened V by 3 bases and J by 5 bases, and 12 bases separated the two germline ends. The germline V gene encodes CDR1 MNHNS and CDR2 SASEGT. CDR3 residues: CASSDIGRQDTQYF. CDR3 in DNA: TGTGCCAGCAGTGACATCGGACGCCAAGATACGCAGTATTTT.

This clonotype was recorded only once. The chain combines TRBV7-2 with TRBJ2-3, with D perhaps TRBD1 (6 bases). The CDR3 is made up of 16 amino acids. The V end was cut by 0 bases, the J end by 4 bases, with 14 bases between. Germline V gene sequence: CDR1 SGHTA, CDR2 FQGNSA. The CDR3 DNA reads TGTGCCAGCAGCTTAGCTCTTTTACAGGGTTCAGATACGCAGTATTTT. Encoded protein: CASSLALLQGSDTQYF.

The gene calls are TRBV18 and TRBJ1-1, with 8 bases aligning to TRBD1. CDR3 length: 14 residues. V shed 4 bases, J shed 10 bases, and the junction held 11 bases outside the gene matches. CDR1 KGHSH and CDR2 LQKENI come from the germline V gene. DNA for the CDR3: TGTGCCAGCTCACTAGACAGGGGTAACGCTGGAGCTTTCTTT. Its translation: CASSLDRGNAGAFF.

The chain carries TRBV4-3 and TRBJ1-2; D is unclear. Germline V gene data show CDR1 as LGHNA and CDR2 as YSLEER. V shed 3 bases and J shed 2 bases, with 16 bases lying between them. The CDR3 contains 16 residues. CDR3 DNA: TGCGCCAGCAGCCAGGCAATCGACGGGTTCAACTATGGCTACACCTTC. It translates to CASSQAIDGFNYGYTF.

The DNA for the CDR3 is TGTGCTAGTGGCCCCATGGGGGGGGGCTCCTACAATGAGCAGTTCTTC. This gives the protein CASGPMGGGSYNEQFF. V gene TRBV12-5 combines with J gene TRBJ2-1; 7 bases are a match to TRBD2. Trimming cost V 6 bases and J 0 bases; bases outside gene matches: 8. Germline CDR1 is LGHNT and CDR2 is FRNRAP. The CDR3 is made up of 16 amino acids.

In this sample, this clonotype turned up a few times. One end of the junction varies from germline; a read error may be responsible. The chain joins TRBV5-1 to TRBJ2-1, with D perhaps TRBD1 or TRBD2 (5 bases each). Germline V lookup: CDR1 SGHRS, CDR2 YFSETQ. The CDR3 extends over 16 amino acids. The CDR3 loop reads CASNLGGTDTYNEQFF. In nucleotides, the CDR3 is TGCGCCAGCAACTTGGGTGGGACGGATACATACAATGAGCAGTTCTTC.